Detailed here is one TCR beta chain. TCRdb's copy holds only in-frame clones and misses some; the assay was immunoSEQ multiplex PCR. The sample lists about 2 million clones; 85% to 95% were seen once. The data belong to a study of shared clonotypes between healthy human individuals. Study in general: CD4 naive and memory got three plates each, CD8 naive two, CD8 memory one.

Naive CD8 cells lacked CD45RO and underwent positive selection for CCR7, leaving out terminally differentiated effector memory CD45RA+ cells. Sequenced: naive CD8+ T cells sorted from blood. The receptor was isolated from a young man in good health.

CDR3 sequence: CAWSTGTFAEKLFF. DNA of the CDR3: TGTGCCTGGAGTACAGGGACCTTCGCGGAAAAACTGTTTTTT. The J gene is TRBJ1-4, the V gene TRBV30; D may be TRBD1 (6 bases). Trimming removed 2 bases from V and 8 bases from J, with 15 bases in between. The germline V gene has CDR1 GTSNPN and CDR2 SVGIG (reference sequence). This CDR3 has 14 amino acids.